The 10 T cell receptor beta chains below come from one sample, sequenced in a study of blood T cells in healthy people across ages. For the second PCR, which ran for about 7 to 11 cycles, a sample-barcoded 5' primer and a J-beta primer mix were used. In TCRdb, the 5' RACE reads were re-called with MiXCR into one record per CDR3 protein. The profile shows about a million distinct CDR3 sequences, about 48% of them singletons. Sequenced sample: blood. Receptors originate from a man younger than 40 in good health.

The V and J genes are TRBV2 and TRBJ2-4; tentative D call: TRBD2 (6 bases). Per the germline V gene, CDR1 is SNHLY and CDR2 is FYNNEI. This CDR3 is 15 amino acids long. With 8 bases removed from V and 5 bases from J, the gap between germline ends came to 19 bases. The DNA of the CDR3 is TGTGCCAGCGGCGGTGGAGGGGTACTACAAAACATTCAGTACTTC. Protein sequence: CASGGGGVLQNIQYF.

The chain employs TRBV7-2 and TRBJ1-4; D gene uncertain. Trimming took off 1 base at V and 6 bases at J, with 9 bases between the two ends. Germline assignment: CDR1 SGHTA and CDR2 FQGNSA. This CDR3 region has 14 residues. The CDR3 reads CASSLVPLYEKLFF. The CDR3 DNA reads TGTGCCAGCAGCTTAGTCCCCCTTTATGAAAAACTGTTTTTT.

The gene calls are TRBV20-1 and TRBJ2-3, with 8 bases aligning to TRBD1. CDR1 and CDR2 from the germline V gene are DFQATT and SNEGSKA (reference sequence). V was pared by 3 bases and J by 0 bases, with 5 bases of the junction left unmatched. The CDR3 is made up of 15 amino acids. The chain's CDR3 is CSASRTGSSTDTQYF. CDR3 in DNA: TGCAGTGCTAGCCGGACAGGGTCTAGCACAGATACGCAGTATTTT.

On this clonotype itself: A much larger clone sits a single nucleotide away, making a read error possible. The gene calls are TRBV4-1 and TRBJ2-5; TRBD1 matches 12 bases. Per germline, CDR1 MGHRA and CDR2 YSYEKL. There are 15 residues in the CDR3. V was clipped by 2 bases and J by 11 bases; unmatched bases: 9. For the CDR3, the DNA is TGCGCCAGCAGCCAAACCGGGACAGGGGGCAATGAGCAGTACTTC. This codes for CASSQTGTGGNEQYF.

This clonotype was counted a few times. V usage is TRBV5-5 and J usage is TRBJ2-5; 7 bases agree with TRBD1. There are 13 residues in the CDR3. V was clipped by 5 bases and J by 4 bases; unmatched bases: 5. The germline V gene encodes CDR1 SGHKS and CDR2 YYEKEE (reference sequence). This CDR3 reads CASSSGTAETQYF. The CDR3 DNA reads as TGTGCCAGCAGTTCCGGGACAGCAGAGACCCAGTACTTC.

The chain carries TRBV12-3 or TRBV12-4 and TRBJ2-3; TRBD1 agrees at 9 bases. The CDR3 contains 17 residues. After removal of 3 bases from V and 4 bases from J, the junction contained 11 bases not matched to a gene. CDR3 residues: CASSFPPPGQGPDTQYF. The CDR3 DNA sequence: TGTGCCAGCAGTTTTCCGCCACCGGGACAGGGTCCAGATACGCAGTATTTT.

V gene TRBV4-2 combines with J gene TRBJ2-1; D not certain. There are 13 residues in the CDR3. Germline lookup yields CDR1 LGHNA and CDR2 YNFKEQ. The V gene lost 0 bases and the J gene lost 6 bases, with 6 bases spanning the gap. The CDR3 nucleotides are TGTGCCAGCAGCCAAGATGTCCTCAATGAGCAGTTCTTC. Protein: CASSQDVLNEQFF.

This clonotype was detected only a few times. The chain employs TRBV28 and TRBJ2-7; a weak D match, TRBD1 (5 bases). Germline assignment: CDR1 MDHEN and CDR2 SYDVKM. Between the trimmed V and J ends, which lost 6 bases and 5 bases, there was a span of 14 bases. This CDR3 spans 13 amino acids. In nucleotides, the CDR3 is TGTGCCAGCAGGCCATCTAGGGGAAACGAGCAGTACTTC. It encodes CASRPSRGNEQYF.

The gene calls are TRBV5-1 and TRBJ2-5, with D perhaps matching TRBD2 (7 bases). V was shortened by 3 bases and J by 5 bases, with 17 bases between the two germline ends. CDR1 and CDR2 from the germline V gene are SGHRS and YFSETQ. There are 15 residues in the CDR3. CDR3 sequence: CASSWRGGGEETQYF. The CDR3, as DNA: TGCGCCAGCAGCTGGAGAGGCGGGGGCGAGGAGACCCAGTACTTC.

The chain combines TRBV5-1 with TRBJ2-1; D is undetermined. V was trimmed by 0 bases and J by 6 bases, leaving 10 bases between them. This CDR3 is built from 14 residues. Germline-derived CDR1 and CDR2 are SGHRS and YFSETQ. Here the CDR3 DNA reads TGCGCCAGCAGCTTGGACAGTGTGGGCAATGAGCAGTTCTTC. As protein: CASSLDSVGNEQFF.